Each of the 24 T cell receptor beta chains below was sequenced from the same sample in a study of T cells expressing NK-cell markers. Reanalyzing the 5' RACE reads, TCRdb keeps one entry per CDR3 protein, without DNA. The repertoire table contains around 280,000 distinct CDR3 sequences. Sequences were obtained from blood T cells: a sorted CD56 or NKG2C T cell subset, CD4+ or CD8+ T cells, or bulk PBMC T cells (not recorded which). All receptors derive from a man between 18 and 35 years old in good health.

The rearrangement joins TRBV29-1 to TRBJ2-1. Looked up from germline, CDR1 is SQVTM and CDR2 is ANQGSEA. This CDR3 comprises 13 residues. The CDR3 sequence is CSVAVTLYNEQFF.

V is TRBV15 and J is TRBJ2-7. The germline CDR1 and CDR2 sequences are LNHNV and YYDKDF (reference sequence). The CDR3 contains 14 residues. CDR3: CATSRDQGPYEQYF. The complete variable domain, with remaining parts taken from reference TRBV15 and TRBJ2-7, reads DAMVIQNPRYQVTQFGKPVTLSCSQTLNHNVMYWYQQKSSQAPKLLFHYYDKDFNNEADTPDNFQSRRPNTSFCFLDIRSPGLGDTAMYLCATSRDQGPYEQYFGPGTRLTVT.

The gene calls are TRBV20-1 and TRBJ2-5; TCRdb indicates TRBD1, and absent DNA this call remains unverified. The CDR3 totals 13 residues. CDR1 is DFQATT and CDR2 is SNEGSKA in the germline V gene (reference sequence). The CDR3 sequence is CSARSGPQETQYF.

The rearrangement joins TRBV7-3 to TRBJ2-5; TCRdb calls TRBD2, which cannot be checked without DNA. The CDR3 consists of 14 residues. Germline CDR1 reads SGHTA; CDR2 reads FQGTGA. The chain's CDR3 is CASSSSSLKETQYF.

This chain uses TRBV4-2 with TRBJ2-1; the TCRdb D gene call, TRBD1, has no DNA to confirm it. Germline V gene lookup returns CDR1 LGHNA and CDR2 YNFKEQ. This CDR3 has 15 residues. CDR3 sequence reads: CASSHSQGSYNEQFF.

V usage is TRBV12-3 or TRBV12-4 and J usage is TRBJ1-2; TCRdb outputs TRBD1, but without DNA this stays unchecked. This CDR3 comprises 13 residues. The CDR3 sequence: CASRVQGGDGYTF.

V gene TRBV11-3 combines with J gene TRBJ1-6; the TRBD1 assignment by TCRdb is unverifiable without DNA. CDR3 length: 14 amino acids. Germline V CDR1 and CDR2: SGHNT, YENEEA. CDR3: CASSRVGANSPLHF.

The CDR3 is CASSSIPGLGAFNEQFF. V is TRBV12-3 or TRBV12-4 and J is TRBJ2-1; TCRdb picks TRBD2, but there is no DNA to check that call. The CDR3 loop spans 17 amino acids.

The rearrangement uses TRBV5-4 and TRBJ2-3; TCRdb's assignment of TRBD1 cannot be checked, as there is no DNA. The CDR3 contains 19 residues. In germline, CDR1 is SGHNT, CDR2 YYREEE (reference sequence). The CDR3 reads CASSLEGFGGTASTDTQYF.

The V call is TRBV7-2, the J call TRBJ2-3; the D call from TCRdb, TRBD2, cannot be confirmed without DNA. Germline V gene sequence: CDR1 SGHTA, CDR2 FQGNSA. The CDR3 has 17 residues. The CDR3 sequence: CASSRSSGLANTDTQYF. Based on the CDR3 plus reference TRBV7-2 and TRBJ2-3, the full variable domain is GAGVSQSPSNKVTEKGKDVELRCDPISGHTALYWYRQSLGQGLEFLIYFQGNSAPDKSGLPSDRFSAERTGGSVSTLTIQRTQQEDSAVYLCASSRSSGLANTDTQYFGPGTRLTVL.

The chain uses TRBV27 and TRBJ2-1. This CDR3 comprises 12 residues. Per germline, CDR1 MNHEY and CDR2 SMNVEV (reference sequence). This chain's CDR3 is CASSSSMGRQFF.

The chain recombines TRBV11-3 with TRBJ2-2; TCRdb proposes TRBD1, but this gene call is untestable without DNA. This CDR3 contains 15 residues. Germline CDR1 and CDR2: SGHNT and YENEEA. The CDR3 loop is CASSILQGAAGELFF.

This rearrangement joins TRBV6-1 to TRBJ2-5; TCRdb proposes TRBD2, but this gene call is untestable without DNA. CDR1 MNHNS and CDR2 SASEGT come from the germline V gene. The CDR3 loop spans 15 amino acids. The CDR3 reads CSSSLAGANQETQYF.

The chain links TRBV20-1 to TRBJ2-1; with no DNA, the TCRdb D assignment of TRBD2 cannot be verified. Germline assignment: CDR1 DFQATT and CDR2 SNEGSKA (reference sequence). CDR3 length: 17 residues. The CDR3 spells CSARDFGGTSGSYEQFF.

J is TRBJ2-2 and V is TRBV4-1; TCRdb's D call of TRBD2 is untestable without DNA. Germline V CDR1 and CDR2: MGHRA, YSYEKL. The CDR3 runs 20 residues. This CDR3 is CASSQVGLAGGPRNTGELFF.

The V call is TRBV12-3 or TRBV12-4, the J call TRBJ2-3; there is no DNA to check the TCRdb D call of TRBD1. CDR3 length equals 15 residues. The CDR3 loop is CASRGQRGFTDTQYF.

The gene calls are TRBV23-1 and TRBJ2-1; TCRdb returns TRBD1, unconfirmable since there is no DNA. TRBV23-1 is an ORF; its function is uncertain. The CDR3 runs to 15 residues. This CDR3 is CASGPLTRSYNEQFF.

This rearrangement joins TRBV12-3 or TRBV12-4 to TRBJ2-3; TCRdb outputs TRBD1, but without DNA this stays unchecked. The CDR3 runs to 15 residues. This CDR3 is CASRGGQGGSDTQYF.

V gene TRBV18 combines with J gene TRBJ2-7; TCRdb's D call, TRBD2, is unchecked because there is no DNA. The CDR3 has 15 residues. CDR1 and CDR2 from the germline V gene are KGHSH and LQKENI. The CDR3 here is CASSPSSGLSYEQYF.

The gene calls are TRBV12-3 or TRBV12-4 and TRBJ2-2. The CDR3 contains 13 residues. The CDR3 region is CASSSILTGELFF.

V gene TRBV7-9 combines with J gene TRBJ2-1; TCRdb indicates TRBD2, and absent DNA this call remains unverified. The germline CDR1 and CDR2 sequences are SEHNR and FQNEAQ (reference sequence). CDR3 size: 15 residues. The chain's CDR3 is CASSLRAEINNEQFF.

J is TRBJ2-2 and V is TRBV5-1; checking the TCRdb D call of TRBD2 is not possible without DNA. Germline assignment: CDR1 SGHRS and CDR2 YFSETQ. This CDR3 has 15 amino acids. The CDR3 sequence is CASSLVRTVTGELFF.

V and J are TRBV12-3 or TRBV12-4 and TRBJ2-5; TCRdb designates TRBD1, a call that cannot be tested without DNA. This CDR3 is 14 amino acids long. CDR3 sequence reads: CASSPSGTGVAQYF.

CDR3 residues: CASSPGQVNNSNQPQHF. The chain couples TRBV18 to TRBJ1-5. Germline CDR1 reads KGHSH; CDR2 reads LQKENI. The CDR3 runs to 17 residues.